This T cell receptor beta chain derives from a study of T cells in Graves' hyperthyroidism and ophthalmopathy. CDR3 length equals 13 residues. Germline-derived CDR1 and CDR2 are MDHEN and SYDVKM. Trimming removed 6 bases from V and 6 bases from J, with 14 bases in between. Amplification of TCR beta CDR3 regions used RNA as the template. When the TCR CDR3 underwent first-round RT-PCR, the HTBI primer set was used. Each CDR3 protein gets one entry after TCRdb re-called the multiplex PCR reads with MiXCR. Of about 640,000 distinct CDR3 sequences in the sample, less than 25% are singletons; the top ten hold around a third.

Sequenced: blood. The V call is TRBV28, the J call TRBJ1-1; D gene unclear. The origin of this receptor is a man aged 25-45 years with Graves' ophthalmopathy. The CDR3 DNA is TGTGCCAGCAGCTCTACGGGCGGGGCTGAAGCTTTCTTT. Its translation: CASSSTGGAEAFF.